One sample yielded the 21 T cell receptor beta chains listed below, sequenced in a study of T cell repertoires and leukemia-associated antigens. TCRdb redid the calling of the 5' RACE reads with MiXCR, one entry per CDR3 protein. The table includes about 15,000 distinct CDR3 sequences, 39% detected once. Their antigens are not known. Source material: CD3+ T cells sorted from blood and cultured. Receptors originate from a female donor in good health.

This clonotype is medium-sized. The chain carries TRBV29-1 and TRBJ1-5, with D possibly matching TRBD1 (5 bases). Per the germline V gene, CDR1 is SQVTM and CDR2 is ANQGSEA. There are 14 residues in the CDR3. Between the trimmed V and J ends, which lost 4 bases and 5 bases, there was a span of 15 bases. CDR3 loop: CSVAEGGVDQPQHF. CDR3 nucleotide sequence: TGCAGCGTTGCAGAGGGAGGGGTCGATCAGCCCCAGCATTTT. Filled out from reference TRBV29-1 and TRBJ1-5, the complete variable domain reads SAVISQKPSRDICQRGTSLTIQCQVDSQVTMMFWYRQQPGQSLTLIATANQGSEATYESGFVIDKFPISRPNLTFSTLTVSNMSPEDSSIYLCSVAEGGVDQPQHFGDGTRLSIL.

This clonotype was recorded at least ten times. The rearrangement links TRBV7-3 to TRBJ2-1, with 8 bases fitting TRBD2. Germline trimming cut 4 bases from V and 1 base from J; bases unmatched to any gene: 12. This CDR3 region has 18 residues. Germline V lookup: CDR1 SGHTA, CDR2 FQGTGA. The CDR3 coding sequence is TGTGCCAGCAGCTCCCGGGGAACTAGCGGACTTTCCTACAATGAGCAGTTCTTC. Translation: CASSSRGTSGLSYNEQFF.

Only one count was recorded for this clonotype. The germline gene is not matched at one end of the junction; a read error may be the cause. This rearrangement joins TRBV28 to TRBJ1-1; D is undetermined. The CDR3 has 14 amino acids. CDR1 is MDHEN and CDR2 is SYDVKM in the germline V gene. The CDR3 reads CANTPIGRGTEAFF. The CDR3 coding sequence is TGTGCCAACACCCCGATAGGCAGAGGCACTGAAGCCTTCTTT.

This clonotype counts as medium-sized (0.01 to 0.1%). The chain recombines TRBV18 with TRBJ2-7, with TRBD1 identical over 8 bases. The junction had 5 bases not matched to a gene; V was cut back by 3 bases and J by 7 bases. This CDR3 spans 13 amino acids. The germline V gene has CDR1 KGHSH and CDR2 LQKENI. In DNA, the CDR3 is TGTGCCAGCTCACCGCAGGGGGCGCGTGAGCAGTACTTC. This translates into CASSPQGAREQYF.

This clonotype was observed once. A read error may be the cause here, since a much bigger clone is one base away. The V and J genes are TRBV12-3 or TRBV12-4 and TRBJ2-7; 7 nucleotides agree with TRBD2. There are 18 residues in the CDR3. CDR3 DNA sequence: TGCGCCAGCAGTCATCGAGTAGCCGGACTTATGAGCGGGGACGGGCAGTACTTC. Its translation: CASSHRVAGLMSGDGQYF.

Ten or more counts support this clonotype. This rearrangement joins TRBV2 to TRBJ2-7; D gene ambiguous. Germline lookup yields CDR1 SNHLY and CDR2 FYNNEI. The CDR3 extends over 12 amino acids. V lost 5 bases and J lost 6, with 11 bases in between. The CDR3 DNA reads TGTGCCAGCAGTTCAGACTGGGCCGAGCAGTACTTC. This codes for CASSSDWAEQYF.

This clonotype showed up many times. The genes are TRBV6-1 and TRBJ1-1; no reliable D call. The CDR3 totals 15 residues. CDR1 and CDR2 (germline): MNHNS, SASEGT. Trimming cost V 0 bases and J 4 bases, with 12 bases left between them. The CDR3 DNA sequence: TGTGCCAGCAGTGAAGCCTCGGGGTCCAGCACTGAAGCTTTCTTT. This encodes CASSEASGSSTEAFF.

The chain joins TRBV4-3 to TRBJ2-1; weak D call: TRBD1 (7 bases). This CDR3 has 14 residues. Trimming left V 0 bases short and J 9 bases short, with 12 bases between. Germline-derived CDR1 and CDR2 are LGHNA and YSLEER. CDR3 in DNA: TGCGCCAGCAGCCAAGATTCCCAGGGGGGTGAGCAGTTCTTC. Protein sequence: CASSQDSQGGEQFF.

This clonotype was observed at least ten times. The chain is built from TRBV28 and TRBJ2-5, with 7 bases that match TRBD1. The V gene end was trimmed by 6 bases and the J gene end by 5 bases; junction bases not matched to a gene: 9. Germline V gene data show CDR1 as MDHEN and CDR2 as SYDVKM. This CDR3 contains 14 residues. Here the CDR3 DNA reads TGTGCCAGCAGCCCGCCAGCCAGGGGGGAGACCCAGTACTTC. This codes for CASSPPARGETQYF.

On this clonotype: One end of the junction does not line up with germline, which may come from a read error. This sequence joins TRBV20-1 and TRBJ2-6; D possibly corresponds to TRBD2 (7 bases). The germline V gene has CDR1 DFQATT and CDR2 SNEGSKA (reference sequence). CDR3 length: 16 amino acids. Here the CDR3 DNA reads TGCAGTGCTATCCGGGGGGCCCTGCTAGGGGCCAACGTCCTGACCTTC. Translation: CSAIRGALLGANVLTF.

This clonotype was recorded at least ten times. The chain uses TRBV5-1 and TRBJ2-2; weak D call: TRBD1 (5 bases). Germline values: CDR1 SGHRS, CDR2 YFSETQ. CDR3 length: 15 amino acids. With 5 bases removed from V and 1 base from J, the gap between germline ends came to 12 bases. The CDR3 is CASSFETGNTGELFF. CDR3 coding DNA: TGCGCCAGCAGTTTTGAAACAGGGAACACCGGGGAGCTGTTTTTT.

CDR3 region: CASSRGTGTERKYF. The DNA for the CDR3 is TGTGCCAGCAGCCGTGGGACGGGGACTGAGAGAAAGTACTTC. The chain links TRBV7-9 to TRBJ2-7; a possible D gene is TRBD2 (6 bases). Germline values: CDR1 SEHNR, CDR2 FQNEAQ (reference sequence). V was trimmed by 5 bases and J by 11 bases, leaving 22 bases between them. The CDR3 loop spans 14 amino acids.

In its sample, this clonotype was seen a few times. Sequence at one end of the junction differs from germline and may be a read error. The V and J genes are TRBV5-1 and TRBJ1-1, with D maybe TRBD1 (6 bases). The CDR3 is made up of 16 amino acids. The germline CDR1 and CDR2 sequences are SGHRS and YFSETQ. The CDR3 loop is CASSLVGSRWDTEALF. In DNA form, the CDR3 reads TGCGCCAGCAGCCTGGTAGGTTCCCGTTGGGACACTGAAGCTCTCTTT.

By frequency in the sample, this clonotype is medium-sized. V gene TRBV5-1 combines with J gene TRBJ2-1; D not certain. The CDR3 runs 15 residues. Trimming removed 4 bases at V and 1 base at J, with 12 bases between. CDR1 and CDR2 from the germline V gene are SGHRS and YFSETQ. DNA of the CDR3: TGCGCCAGCAGCCCTAGGGTGGGGTCCTACAATGAGCAGTTCTTC. Its protein product is CASSPRVGSYNEQFF.

The table lists this clonotype with many counts. The rearrangement joins TRBV29-1 to TRBJ2-3; D possibly corresponds to TRBD2 (6 bases). The CDR3 is 15 residues long. V dropped 1 base and J dropped 0 bases, with 11 bases sitting between them. Germline assignment: CDR1 SQVTM and CDR2 ANQGSEA. The CDR3 DNA reads as TGCAGCGTTGAAGTTGAGGGAGGAAGCACAGATACGCAGTATTTT. Its protein is CSVEVEGGSTDTQYF.

This clonotype has a single count. J is TRBJ2-7 and V is TRBV21-1; the table's D call of TRBD1 was not tested on the DNA. TRBV21-1 represents a pseudogene. This CDR3 spans 12 amino acids. The CDR3 DNA follows: TGTGCCAGCGTGACAGGGACCTACGAGCAGTACTTC. Residues: CASVTGTYEQYF.

The table lists this clonotype with many counts. The genes are TRBV28 and TRBJ2-2; TRBD1 agrees at 8 bases. This CDR3 is 15 amino acids long. Trimming removed 4 bases from V and 4 bases from J; junction bases left unmatched: 5. Germline-derived CDR1 and CDR2 are MDHEN and SYDVKM. CDR3 amino acids: CASSSDRDFTGELFF. CDR3 nucleotide sequence: TGTGCCAGCAGTTCGGACAGGGACTTCACCGGGGAGCTGTTTTTT.

The chain combines TRBV15 with TRBJ2-5; TRBD2 agrees at 10 bases. V lost 3 bases, J lost 3 bases, and 1 base stayed unmatched. The CDR3 spans 14 residues. Germline assignment: CDR1 LNHNV and CDR2 YYDKDF (reference sequence). The CDR3 loop is CATSRLAGEETQYF. The DNA of the CDR3 is TGTGCCACCAGCAGGCTAGCGGGAGAAGAGACCCAGTACTTC. Using reference TRBV15 and TRBJ2-5 for the parts outside the CDR3, the full variable domain is DAMVIQNPRYQVTQFGKPVTLSCSQTLNHNVMYWYQQKSSQAPKLLFHYYDKDFNNEADTPDNFQSRRPNTSFCFLDIRSPGLGDTAMYLCATSRLAGEETQYFGPGTRLLVL.

The V and J genes are TRBV11-3 and TRBJ2-7; D remains ambiguous. This CDR3 is 13 amino acids long. The germline gives CDR1 SGHNT, CDR2 YENEEA. Deletions cut 3 bases from V and 1 base from J, with 7 bases between. The CDR3 nucleotides read TGTGCCAGCAGCTTTGTGGGATCCTACGAGCAGTACTTC. Its protein product is CASSFVGSYEQYF.

This clonotype was observed many times. J is TRBJ2-4 and V is TRBV2, with TRBD1 as a possible D gene (5 bases). V lost 4 bases and J 0 bases, leaving 7 bases between the germline ends. Germline V gives CDR1 SNHLY, CDR2 FYNNEI. The CDR3 runs 14 residues. Written as DNA, the CDR3 is TGTGCCAGCAGTGCCAGGGTAGCCAAAAACATTCAGTACTTC. This gives the protein CASSARVAKNIQYF.

This clonotype was detected ten times or more. Possible read error: a much larger clone is one base away. The chain couples TRBV11-3 to TRBJ2-2; D remains ambiguous. The CDR3 sequence is 16 residues long. Germline-derived CDR1 and CDR2 are SGHNT and YENEEA. CDR3 amino acids: CANSRVLSSTGGELFF. The DNA for the CDR3 is TGTGCCAACAGCCGAGTTTTATCCTCCACCGGGGGGGAGCTGTTTTTT.